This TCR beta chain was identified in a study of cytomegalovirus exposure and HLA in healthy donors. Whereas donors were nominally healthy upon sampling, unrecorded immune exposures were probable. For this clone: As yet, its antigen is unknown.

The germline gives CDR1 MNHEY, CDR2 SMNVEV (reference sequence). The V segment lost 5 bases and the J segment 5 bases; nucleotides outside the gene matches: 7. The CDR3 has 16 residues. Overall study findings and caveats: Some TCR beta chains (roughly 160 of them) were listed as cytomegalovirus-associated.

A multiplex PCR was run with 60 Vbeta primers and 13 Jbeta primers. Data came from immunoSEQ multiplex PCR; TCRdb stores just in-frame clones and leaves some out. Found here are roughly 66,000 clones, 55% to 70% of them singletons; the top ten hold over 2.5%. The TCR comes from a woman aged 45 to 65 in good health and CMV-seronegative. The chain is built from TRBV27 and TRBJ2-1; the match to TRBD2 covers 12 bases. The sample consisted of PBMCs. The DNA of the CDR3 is TGTGCCAGCAGTAGACTAGCGGGAGTACTCCACAATGAGCAGTTCTTC. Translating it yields CASSRLAGVLHNEQFF.